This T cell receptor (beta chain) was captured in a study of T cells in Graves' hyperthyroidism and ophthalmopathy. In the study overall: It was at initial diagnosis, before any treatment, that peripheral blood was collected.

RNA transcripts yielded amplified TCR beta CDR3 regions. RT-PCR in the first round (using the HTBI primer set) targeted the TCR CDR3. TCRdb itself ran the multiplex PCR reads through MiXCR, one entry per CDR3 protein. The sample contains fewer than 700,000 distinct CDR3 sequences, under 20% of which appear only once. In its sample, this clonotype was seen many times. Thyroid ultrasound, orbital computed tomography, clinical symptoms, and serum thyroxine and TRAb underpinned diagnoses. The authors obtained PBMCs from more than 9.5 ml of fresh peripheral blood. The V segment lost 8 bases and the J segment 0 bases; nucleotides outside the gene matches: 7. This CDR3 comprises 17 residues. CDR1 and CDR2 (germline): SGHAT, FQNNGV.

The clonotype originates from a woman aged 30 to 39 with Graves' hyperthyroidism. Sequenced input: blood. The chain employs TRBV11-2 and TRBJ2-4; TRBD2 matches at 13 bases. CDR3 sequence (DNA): TGTGCCAGCGGCGGGACTAGCGGGACGCTAGCCAAAAACATTCAGTACTTC. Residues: CASGGTSGTLAKNIQYF.